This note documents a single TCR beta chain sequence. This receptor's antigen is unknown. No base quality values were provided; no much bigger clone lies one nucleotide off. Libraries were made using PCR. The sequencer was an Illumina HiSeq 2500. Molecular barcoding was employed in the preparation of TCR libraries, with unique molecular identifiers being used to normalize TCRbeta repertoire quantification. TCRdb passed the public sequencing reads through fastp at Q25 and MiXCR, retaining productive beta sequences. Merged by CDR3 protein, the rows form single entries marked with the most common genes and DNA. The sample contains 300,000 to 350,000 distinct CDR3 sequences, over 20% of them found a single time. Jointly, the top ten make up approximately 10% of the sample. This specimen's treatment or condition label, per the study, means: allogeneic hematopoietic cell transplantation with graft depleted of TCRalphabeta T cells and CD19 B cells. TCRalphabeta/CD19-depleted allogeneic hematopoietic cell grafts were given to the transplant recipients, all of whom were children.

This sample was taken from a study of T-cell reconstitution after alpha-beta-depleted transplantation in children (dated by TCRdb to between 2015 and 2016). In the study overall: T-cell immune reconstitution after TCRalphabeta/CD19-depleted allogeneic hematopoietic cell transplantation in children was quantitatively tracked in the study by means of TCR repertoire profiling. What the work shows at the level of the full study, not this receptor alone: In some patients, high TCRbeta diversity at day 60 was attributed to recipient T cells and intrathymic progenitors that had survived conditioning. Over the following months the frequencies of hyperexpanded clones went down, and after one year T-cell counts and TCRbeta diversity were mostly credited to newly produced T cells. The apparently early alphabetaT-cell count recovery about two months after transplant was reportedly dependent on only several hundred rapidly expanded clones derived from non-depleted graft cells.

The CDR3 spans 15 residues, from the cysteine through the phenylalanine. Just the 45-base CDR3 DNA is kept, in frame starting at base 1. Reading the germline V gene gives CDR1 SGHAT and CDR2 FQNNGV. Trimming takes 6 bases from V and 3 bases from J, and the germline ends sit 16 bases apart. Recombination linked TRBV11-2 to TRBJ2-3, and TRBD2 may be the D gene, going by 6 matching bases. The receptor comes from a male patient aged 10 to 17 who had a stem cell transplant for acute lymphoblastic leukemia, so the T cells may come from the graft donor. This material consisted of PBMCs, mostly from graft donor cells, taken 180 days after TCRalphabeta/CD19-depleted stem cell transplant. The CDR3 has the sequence CASRPLAGSTDTQYF. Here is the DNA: TGTGCCAGCAGGCCCTTGGCGGGATCGACAGATACGCAGTATTTT. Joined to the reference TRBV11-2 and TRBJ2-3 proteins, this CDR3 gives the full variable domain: EAGVAQSPRYKIIEKRQSVAFWCNPISGHATLYWYQQILGQGPKLLIQFQNNGVVDDSQLPKDRFSAERLKGVDSTLKIQPAKLEDSAVYLCASRPLAGSTDTQYFGPGTRLTVL.